The 10 T cell receptor beta chains listed next were all sequenced from one sample in a study of shared clonotypes between healthy human individuals (dated by TCRdb to 2019 to 2021). The protocol used for the library was the immunoSEQ multiplex PCR assay. Drawn from immuneACCESS, this table holds only the in-frame rearrangements with V and J called that TCRdb kept. Clones are partly lost; checked studies trace under half to an unresolved V gene and leave the rest unexplained. The table for this sample lists some 1 million clones; roughly 75% of them were counted only once. In total, the top ten clones hold over 1.3% of the sample. Material for sequencing was memory CD4+ T cells sorted from blood. In the paper's terms, the cell subset or site label means: CD45RA-negative fraction. The receptor set was obtained from a man aged 18 to 29 in good health.

This clone occurred a few times. Relative to the germline gene, one junction end is altered; a read error may explain this. The V gene is TRBV7-7, the J gene TRBJ2-2; no definite D call. CDR3 length equals 15 residues. In germline, CDR1 is SSHAT, CDR2 FNYEAQ (reference sequence). The CDR3 sequence: CASSLGHPDTGELFF. CDR3 nucleotides: TGTGCTAGCAGCTTAGGGCACCCTGACACCGGGGAGCTGTTTTTT.

This chain connects TRBV9 to TRBJ2-3, with D possibly being TRBD2 (6 bases). From germline, CDR1 is SGDLS and CDR2 YYNGEE. V shed 6 bases and J shed 2 bases, with 13 bases lying between them. The CDR3 consists of 14 residues. The CDR3 coding sequence is TGTGCCAGCAAACCGGGACTTGACACAGATACGCAGTATTTT. It codes for CASKPGLDTDTQYF. Full variable domain (missing parts from reference TRBV9 and TRBJ2-3): DSGVTQTPKHLITATGQRVTLRCSPRSGDLSVYWYQQSLDQGLQFLIQYYNGEERAKGNILERFSAQQFPDLHSELNLSSLELGDSALYFCASKPGLDTDTQYFGPGTRLTVL.

The rearrangement uses TRBV5-5 and TRBJ2-2; 10 positions agree with TRBD2. V lost 4 bases to trimming and J lost 4 bases; unmatched junction nucleotides: 7. The CDR3 covers 16 residues. Germline CDR1 SGHKS, CDR2 YYEKEE (reference sequence). CDR3 DNA: TGTGCCAGCAGCCCCCCTCTAGCGGGAGTCACCGGGGAGCTGTTTTTT. As protein: CASSPPLAGVTGELFF.

The chain has TRBV5-4 and TRBJ2-3; 11 bases align to TRBD2. This CDR3 region has 18 residues. V dropped 4 bases and J dropped 7; count of bases not matched to a gene: 17. Germline CDR1 and CDR2: SGHNT and YYREEE (reference sequence). CDR3 sequence (DNA): TGTGCCAGCAGCCTGGACTCTACTAGCGGGGGCCGACAGAATACGCAGTATTTT. This gives the protein CASSLDSTSGGRQNTQYF.

The J gene is TRBJ2-3, the V gene TRBV10-3, with 9 positions matching TRBD1. CDR1 is ENHRY and CDR2 is SYGVKD in the germline V gene. With 8 bases clipped from V and 2 bases from J, the junction kept 17 bases outside the gene matches. The CDR3 covers 18 residues. The CDR3 DNA sequence: TGTGCCATCGCCCCCCGCACAGGGGGCTCCTTGCTCACAGATACGCAGTATTTT. It yields the protein CAIAPRTGGSLLTDTQYF.

The V gene is TRBV7-2, the J gene TRBJ2-1; 13 nucleotides match TRBD2. The CDR3 sequence is 16 residues long. Trimming at V came to 5 bases and at J to 8 bases, leaving 9 bases not matched to a gene. Germline lookup yields CDR1 SGHTA and CDR2 FQGNSA. The CDR3 here is CASSPRTSGRVDEQFF. Here the CDR3 DNA reads TGTGCCAGCAGCCCCCGGACTAGCGGGAGAGTCGATGAGCAGTTCTTC.

This chain links TRBV5-1 with TRBJ2-7; 8 positions agree with TRBD1. The CDR3 is 18 amino acids. The germline V gene has CDR1 SGHRS and CDR2 YFSETQ. V was clipped by 2 bases and J by 6 bases; unmatched bases: 19. The CDR3 sequence is CASSFTGTGRAGMLEQYF. CDR3 coding DNA: TGCGCCAGCAGCTTTACCGGGACAGGCCGAGCGGGCATGCTCGAGCAGTACTTC.

This chain uses TRBV19 with TRBJ1-5; 9 bases fit TRBD1. J gave up 7 bases and V 7 bases, and 11 bases lay outside the gene matches. In germline, CDR1 is LNHDA, CDR2 SQIVND (reference sequence). The CDR3 sequence is 15 residues long. The CDR3 DNA sequence: TGTGCCAGTACCGCACAGGGGGCTGGCGGACAGCCCCAGCATTTT. Its protein is CASTAQGAGGQPQHF.

The chain employs TRBV5-1 and TRBJ2-5; D not resolved. Germline lookup yields CDR1 SGHRS and CDR2 YFSETQ. The CDR3 loop spans 14 amino acids. Trimming took off 4 bases at V and 0 bases at J, with 10 bases between the two ends. CDR3 in amino acids: CASSRNGYQETQYF. The CDR3, as DNA: TGCGCCAGCAGCCGTAACGGGTACCAAGAGACCCAGTACTTC.

This sequence joins TRBV28 and TRBJ1-5; D remains ambiguous. Germline-derived CDR1 and CDR2 are MDHEN and SYDVKM. The CDR3 extends over 15 amino acids. The V end was cut by 8 bases, the J end by 6 bases, with 20 bases between. The DNA of the CDR3 is TGTGCCAGCTACCCACGGAAGGAGTTAGGTCAGCCCCAGCATTTT. As protein: CASYPRKELGQPQHF.